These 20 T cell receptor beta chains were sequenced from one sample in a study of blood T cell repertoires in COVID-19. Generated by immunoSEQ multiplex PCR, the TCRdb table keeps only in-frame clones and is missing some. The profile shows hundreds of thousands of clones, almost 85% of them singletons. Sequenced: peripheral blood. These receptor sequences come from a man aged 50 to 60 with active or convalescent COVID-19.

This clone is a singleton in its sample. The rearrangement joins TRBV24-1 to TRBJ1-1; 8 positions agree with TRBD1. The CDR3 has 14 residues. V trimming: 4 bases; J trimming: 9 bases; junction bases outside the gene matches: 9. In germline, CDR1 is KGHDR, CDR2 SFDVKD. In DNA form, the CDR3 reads TGTGCCACCAGTGACCCACGGACAGGGAACCAAGCTTTCTTT. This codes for CATSDPRTGNQAFF.

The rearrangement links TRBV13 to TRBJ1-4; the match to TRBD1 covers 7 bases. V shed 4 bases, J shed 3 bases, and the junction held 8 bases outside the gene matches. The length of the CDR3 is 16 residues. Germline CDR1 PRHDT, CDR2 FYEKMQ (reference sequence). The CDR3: CASSYRQGRANEKLFF. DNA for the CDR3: TGTGCCAGCAGCTACAGACAGGGCCGGGCTAATGAAAAACTGTTTTTT.

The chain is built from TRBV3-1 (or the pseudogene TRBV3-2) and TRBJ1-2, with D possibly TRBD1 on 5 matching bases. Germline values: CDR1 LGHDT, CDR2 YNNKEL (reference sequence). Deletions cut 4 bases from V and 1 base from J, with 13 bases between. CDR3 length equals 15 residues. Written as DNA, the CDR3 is TGTGCCAGCAGCCCGCGGGGGTCTTTTAACTATGGCTACACCTTC. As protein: CASSPRGSFNYGYTF.

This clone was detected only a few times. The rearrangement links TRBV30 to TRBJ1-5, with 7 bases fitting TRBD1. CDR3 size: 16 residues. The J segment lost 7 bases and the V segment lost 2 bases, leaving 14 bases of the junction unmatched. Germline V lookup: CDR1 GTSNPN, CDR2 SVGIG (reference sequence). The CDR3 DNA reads TGTGCCTGGAGTAAGGGGGCGAATCGACGGGAGCAGCCCCAGCATTTT. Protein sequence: CAWSKGANRREQPQHF.

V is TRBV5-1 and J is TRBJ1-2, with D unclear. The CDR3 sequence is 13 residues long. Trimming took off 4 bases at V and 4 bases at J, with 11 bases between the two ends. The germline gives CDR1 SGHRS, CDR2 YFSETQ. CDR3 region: CASSLNRVYGYTF. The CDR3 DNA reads TGCGCCAGCAGCCTAAACAGAGTCTATGGCTACACCTTC.

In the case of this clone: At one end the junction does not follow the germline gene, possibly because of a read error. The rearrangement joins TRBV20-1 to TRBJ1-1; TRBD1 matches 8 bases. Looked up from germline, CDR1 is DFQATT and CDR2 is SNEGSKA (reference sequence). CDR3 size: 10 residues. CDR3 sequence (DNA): TGCAGTGCTAGCAGGGGGCGAGGGCTCTTT. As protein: CSASRGRGLF.

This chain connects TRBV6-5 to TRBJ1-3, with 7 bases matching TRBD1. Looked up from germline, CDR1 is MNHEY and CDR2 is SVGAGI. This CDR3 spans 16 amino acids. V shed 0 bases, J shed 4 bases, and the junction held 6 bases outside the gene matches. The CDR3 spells CASSYSSQGVGNTIYF. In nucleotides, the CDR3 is TGTGCCAGCAGTTACTCCAGTCAGGGGGTAGGAAACACCATATATTTT.

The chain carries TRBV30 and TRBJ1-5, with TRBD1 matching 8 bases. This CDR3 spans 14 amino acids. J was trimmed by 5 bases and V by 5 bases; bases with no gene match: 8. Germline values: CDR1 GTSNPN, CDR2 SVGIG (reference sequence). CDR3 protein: CAWAVPGGYQPQHF. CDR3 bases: TGTGCCTGGGCCGTTCCAGGGGGCTATCAGCCCCAGCATTTT.

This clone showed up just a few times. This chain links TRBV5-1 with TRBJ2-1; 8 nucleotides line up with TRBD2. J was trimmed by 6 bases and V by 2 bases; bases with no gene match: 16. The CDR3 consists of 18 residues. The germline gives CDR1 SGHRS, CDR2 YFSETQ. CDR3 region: CASSFGYGGARLGNEQFF. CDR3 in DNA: TGCGCCAGCAGCTTTGGGTACGGGGGGGCACGGCTTGGCAATGAGCAGTTCTTC.

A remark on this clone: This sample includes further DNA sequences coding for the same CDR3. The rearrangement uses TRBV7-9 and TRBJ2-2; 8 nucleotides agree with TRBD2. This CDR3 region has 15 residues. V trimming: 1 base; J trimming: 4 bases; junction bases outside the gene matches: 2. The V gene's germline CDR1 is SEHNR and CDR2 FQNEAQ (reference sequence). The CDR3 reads CASSLGLAGTGELFF. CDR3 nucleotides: TGTGCCAGCAGCTTAGGGCTAGCGGGCACCGGGGAGCTGTTTTTT.

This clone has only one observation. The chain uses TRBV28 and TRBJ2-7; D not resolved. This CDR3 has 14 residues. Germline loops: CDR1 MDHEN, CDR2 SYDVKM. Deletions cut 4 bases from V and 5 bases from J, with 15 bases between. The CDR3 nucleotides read TGTGCCAGCAGTTCACTCTCAACCCCCCACGAGCAGTACTTC. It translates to CASSSLSTPHEQYF. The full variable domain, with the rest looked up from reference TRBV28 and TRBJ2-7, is DVKVTQSSRYLVKRTGEKVFLECVQDMDHENMFWYRQDPGLGLRLIYFSYDVKMKEKGDIPEGYSVSREKKERFSLILESASTNQTSMYLCASSSLSTPHEQYFGPGTRLTVT.

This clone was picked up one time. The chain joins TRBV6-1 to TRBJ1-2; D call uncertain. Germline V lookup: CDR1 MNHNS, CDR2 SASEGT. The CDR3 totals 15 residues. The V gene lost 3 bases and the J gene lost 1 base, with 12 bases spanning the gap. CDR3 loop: CASSDRRRSNYGYTF. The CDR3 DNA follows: TGTGCCAGCAGTGATCGGCGTCGGAGTAACTATGGCTACACCTTC.

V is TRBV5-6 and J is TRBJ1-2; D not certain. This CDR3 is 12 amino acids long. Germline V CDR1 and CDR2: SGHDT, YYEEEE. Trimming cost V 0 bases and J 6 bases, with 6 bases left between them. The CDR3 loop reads CASSLDPDGYTF. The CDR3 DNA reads TGTGCCAGCAGCTTGGACCCAGATGGCTACACCTTC.

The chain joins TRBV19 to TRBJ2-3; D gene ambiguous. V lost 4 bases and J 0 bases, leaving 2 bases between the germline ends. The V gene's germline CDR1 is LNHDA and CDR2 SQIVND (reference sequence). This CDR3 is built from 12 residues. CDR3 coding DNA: TGTGCCAGTAGTACAAGCACAGATACGCAGTATTTT. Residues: CASSTSTDTQYF.

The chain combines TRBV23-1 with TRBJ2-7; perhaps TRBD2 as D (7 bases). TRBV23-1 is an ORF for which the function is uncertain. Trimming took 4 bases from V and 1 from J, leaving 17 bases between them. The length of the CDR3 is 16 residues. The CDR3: CASSPMGGGFSYEQYF. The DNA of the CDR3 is TGCGCCAGCAGTCCTATGGGAGGGGGATTTTCCTACGAGCAGTACTTC.

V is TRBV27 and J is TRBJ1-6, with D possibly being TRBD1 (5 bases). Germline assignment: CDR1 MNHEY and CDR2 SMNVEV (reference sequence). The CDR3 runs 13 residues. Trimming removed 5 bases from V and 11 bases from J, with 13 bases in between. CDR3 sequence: CASSGAAGAPLHF. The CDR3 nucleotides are TGTGCCAGCAGTGGGGCAGCGGGGGCACCCCTCCACTTT.

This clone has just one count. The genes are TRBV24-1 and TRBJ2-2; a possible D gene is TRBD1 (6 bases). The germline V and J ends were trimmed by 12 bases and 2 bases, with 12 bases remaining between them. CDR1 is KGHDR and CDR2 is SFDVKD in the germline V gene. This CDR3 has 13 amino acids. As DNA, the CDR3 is TGTGCCGTCCGGGACACAAACACCGGGGAGCTGTTTTTT. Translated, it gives CAVRDTNTGELFF.

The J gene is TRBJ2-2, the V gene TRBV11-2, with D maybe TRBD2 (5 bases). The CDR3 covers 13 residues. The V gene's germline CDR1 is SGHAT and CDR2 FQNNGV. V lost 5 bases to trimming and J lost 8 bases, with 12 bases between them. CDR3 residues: CASSMSGGGELFF. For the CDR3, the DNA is TGTGCCAGCAGCATGTCCGGCGGGGGGGAGCTGTTTTTT.

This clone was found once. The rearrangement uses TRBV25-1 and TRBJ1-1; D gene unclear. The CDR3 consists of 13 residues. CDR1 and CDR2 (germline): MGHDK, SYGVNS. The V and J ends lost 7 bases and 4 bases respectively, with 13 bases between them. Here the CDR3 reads CASTFAVGTEAFF. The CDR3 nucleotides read TGTGCCAGCACTTTCGCGGTGGGCACTGAAGCTTTCTTT.

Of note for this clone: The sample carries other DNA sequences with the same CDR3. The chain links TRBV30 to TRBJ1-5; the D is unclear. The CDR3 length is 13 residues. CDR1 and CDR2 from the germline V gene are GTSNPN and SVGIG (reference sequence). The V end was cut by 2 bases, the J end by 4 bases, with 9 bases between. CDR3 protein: CAWSRGRNQPQHF. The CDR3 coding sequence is TGTGCCTGGAGTAGAGGGAGGAATCAGCCCCAGCATTTT.